These 16 T cell receptor beta chains originate from one sample sequenced in a study of cytomegalovirus exposure and HLA in healthy donors. Primers included in the PCR were 60 Vbeta and 13 Jbeta primers. Assay: immunoSEQ multiplex PCR; the TCRdb copy retains only in-frame clones and omits some. The listing records fewer than 150,000 clones. Sequenced input: PBMCs. These receptors were collected from a man aged 18 to 29 in good health and CMV-seronegative.

The rearrangement uses TRBV29-1 and TRBJ1-2; the match to TRBD1 covers 9 bases. Germline CDR1 SQVTM, CDR2 ANQGSEA. V gave up 4 bases and J gave up 8 bases; unmatched junction bases: 2. CDR3 length equals 11 residues. The CDR3 DNA is TGCAGCGTTGCCGGGACAGGGGGCTACACCTTC. Translated: CSVAGTGGYTF.

The V and J genes are TRBV7-9 and TRBJ2-3, with 11 bases aligning to TRBD2. The V gene's germline CDR1 is SEHNR and CDR2 FQNEAQ (reference sequence). Trimming at V came to 5 bases and at J to 2 bases, leaving 6 bases not matched to a gene. The CDR3 sequence is 16 residues long. CDR3 sequence: CASSISGRAYTDTQYF. The CDR3 DNA follows: TGTGCCAGCAGCATTAGCGGGAGGGCCTACACAGATACGCAGTATTTT.

The rearrangement links TRBV5-1 to TRBJ1-1; 11 bases match TRBD1. The germline gives CDR1 SGHRS, CDR2 YFSETQ. This CDR3 has 18 amino acids. The ends lost 0 bases at V and 5 bases at J; junction bases unmatched: 12. The CDR3 reads CASSLAPRTGGRETEAFF. Here the CDR3 DNA reads TGCGCCAGCAGCTTGGCCCCCCGGACAGGGGGCCGGGAGACTGAAGCTTTCTTT. The full variable domain, with the rest looked up from reference TRBV5-1 and TRBJ1-1, is KAGVTQTPRYLIKTRGQQVTLSCSPISGHRSVSWYQQTPGQGLQFLFEYFSETQRNKGNFPGRFSGRQFSNSRSEMNVSTLELGDSALYLCASSLAPRTGGRETEAFFGQGTRLTVV.

The chain combines TRBV6-1 with TRBJ1-3; no clear D gene. The CDR3 has 16 amino acids. Germline CDR1 MNHNS, CDR2 SASEGT. V was shortened by 0 bases and J by 2 bases, with 11 bases between the two germline ends. In nucleotides, the CDR3 is TGTGCCAGCAGTGAAGCCGGGATAGGTGCTGGAAACACCATATATTTT. Its translation is CASSEAGIGAGNTIYF.

As concerns this clone: Other DNA sequences in the same sample also yield this CDR3. The chain has TRBV9 and TRBJ2-1, with 13 bases matching TRBD2. Germline loops: CDR1 SGDLS, CDR2 YYNGEE. J was trimmed by 4 bases and V by 4 bases; bases with no gene match: 5. The CDR3 covers 16 residues. The CDR3 DNA sequence: TGTGCCAGCAGCCTAGGGACTAGCGGGATTTACAATGAGCAGTTCTTC. It translates to CASSLGTSGIYNEQFF.

This chain connects TRBV29-1 to TRBJ2-7; 7 bases are a match to TRBD1. This CDR3 region has 9 residues. The ends lost 7 bases at V and 6 bases at J; junction bases unmatched: 0. Germline CDR1 is SQVTM and CDR2 is ANQGSEA. CDR3 sequence (DNA): TGCAGCGACAGGGGCGAGCAGTACTTC. This encodes CSDRGEQYF.

The chain has TRBV19 and TRBJ1-6; 7 nucleotides line up with TRBD1. From germline, CDR1 is LNHDA and CDR2 SQIVND (reference sequence). The CDR3 sequence is 17 residues long. V gave up 4 bases and J gave up 6 bases; unmatched junction bases: 12. CDR3 amino acids: CASSKEGPGQLNSPLHF. The CDR3 coding sequence is TGTGCCAGTAGTAAAGAGGGGCCGGGACAGCTTAATTCACCCCTCCACTTT. The variable domain in full, with the rest retrieved from reference TRBV19 and TRBJ1-6, is DGGITQSPKYLFRKEGQNVTLSCEQNLNHDAMYWYRQDPGQGLRLIYYSQIVNDFQKGDIAEGYSVSREKKESFPLTVTSAQKNPTAFYLCASSKEGPGQLNSPLHFGNGTRLTVT.

The genes are TRBV9 and TRBJ2-2; 8 bases fit TRBD1. J was trimmed by 0 bases and V by 7 bases; bases with no gene match: 5. Germline-derived CDR1 and CDR2 are SGDLS and YYNGEE. The CDR3 sequence is 15 residues long. The CDR3 region is CASAQGAANTGELFF. In DNA form, the CDR3 reads TGTGCCAGCGCGCAGGGGGCCGCGAACACCGGGGAGCTGTTTTTT. The whole variable domain, remainder taken from reference TRBV9 and TRBJ2-2, is DSGVTQTPKHLITATGQRVTLRCSPRSGDLSVYWYQQSLDQGLQFLIQYYNGEERAKGNILERFSAQQFPDLHSELNLSSLELGDSALYFCASAQGAANTGELFFGEGSRLTVL.

V and J are TRBV4-2 and TRBJ1-5, with D tentatively TRBD1 (5 bases). Per germline, CDR1 LGHNA and CDR2 YNFKEQ. Trimming shortened V by 2 bases and J by 0 bases, and 8 bases separated the two germline ends. The CDR3 runs 15 residues. CDR3 nucleotide sequence: TGTGCCAGCAGCCAAAAGACAGATAGCAATCAGCCCCAGCATTTT. It codes for CASSQKTDSNQPQHF.

The CDR3: CARSQGLAVYNEQFF. In DNA form, the CDR3 reads TGTGCCAGAAGCCAGGGACTAGCAGTCTACAATGAGCAGTTCTTC. This chain connects TRBV5-3 to TRBJ2-1, with TRBD2 matching 9 bases. TRBV5-3 belongs to the ORF category, with a function that is uncertain. V dropped 4 bases and J dropped 3; count of bases not matched to a gene: 5. The CDR3 loop spans 15 amino acids.

The gene calls are TRBV19 and TRBJ2-3; 13 positions match TRBD2. There are 18 residues in the CDR3. Germline values: CDR1 LNHDA, CDR2 SQIVND (reference sequence). J gave up 5 bases and V 4 bases, and 12 bases lay outside the gene matches. The CDR3 reads CASSRGLAGVSSGDTQYF. In DNA form, the CDR3 reads TGTGCCAGTAGTAGAGGACTAGCGGGGGTCTCTAGTGGAGATACGCAGTATTTT.

The CDR3 sequence is CASRGGRMNTEAFF. The DNA of the CDR3 is TGCGCCAGCAGGGGGGGACGAATGAACACTGAAGCTTTCTTT. V is TRBV5-1 and J is TRBJ1-1; TRBD1 is a possible D gene (5 bases). V gave up 5 bases and J gave up 0 bases, with 11 bases separating them. Per the germline V gene, CDR1 is SGHRS and CDR2 is YFSETQ. CDR3 length: 14 amino acids.

The chain employs TRBV5-6 and TRBJ1-1, with unresolved D. Trimming left V 4 bases short and J 2 bases short, with 6 bases between. Per the germline V gene, CDR1 is SGHDT and CDR2 is YYEEEE. CDR3 length: 12 amino acids. The CDR3 sequence: CASSTHNTEAFF. CDR3 nucleotides: TGTGCCAGCAGCACACATAACACTGAAGCTTTCTTT.

The rearrangement joins TRBV5-1 to TRBJ1-2; D might be TRBD1 (6 bases). Germline CDR1 SGHRS, CDR2 YFSETQ. This CDR3 spans 13 amino acids. Deletions cut 5 bases from V and 8 bases from J, with 16 bases between. The CDR3, as DNA: TGCGCCAGCAGACCAGGGGTGTCTGGGGGCTACACCTTC. This translates into CASRPGVSGGYTF. The complete variable domain, with remaining parts taken from reference TRBV5-1 and TRBJ1-2, reads KAGVTQTPRYLIKTRGQQVTLSCSPISGHRSVSWYQQTPGQGLQFLFEYFSETQRNKGNFPGRFSGRQFSNSRSEMNVSTLELGDSALYLCASRPGVSGGYTFGSGTRLTVV.

This sequence joins TRBV6-5 and TRBJ2-2; 9 nucleotides match TRBD2. After removal of 7 bases from V and 6 bases from J, the junction contained 6 bases not matched to a gene. CDR3 size: 14 residues. CDR1 and CDR2 (germline): MNHEY, SVGAGI. The CDR3 here is CASNAGGPPGELFF. CDR3 DNA sequence: TGTGCCAGCAACGCGGGAGGGCCCCCCGGGGAGCTGTTTTTT.

The chain joins TRBV6-5 to TRBJ2-1; 8 nucleotides match TRBD1. The CDR3 loop spans 16 amino acids. J gave up 1 base and V 3 bases, and 5 bases lay outside the gene matches. Germline assignment: CDR1 MNHEY and CDR2 SVGAGI. This CDR3 is CASSYPRQGSYNEQFF. CDR3 in DNA: TGTGCCAGCAGTTATCCTCGACAGGGGTCCTACAATGAGCAGTTCTTC.